One and the same sample provided the 7 T cell receptor beta chains below, sequenced in a study of Ad26.COV2.S vaccination and SARS-CoV-2 variants. Described treatment: roughly 18 received Ad26.COV2.S at low or high dose, single or two shots; about 5 received placebo; per-sample allocation not given. Sampling was done on day 63 after the first vaccine or placebo injection. TCRdb's copy holds only in-frame clones and misses some; the assay was immunoSEQ multiplex PCR. The sample contains under 550,000 clones, 80% to 95% of which appear only once. Sequenced material: peripheral blood, taken in a trial of Ad26.COV2.S vaccine versus placebo. Source of these receptors: a person aged 18 to 65 who received the Ad26.COV2.S COVID-19 vaccine or a placebo.

The rearrangement links TRBV6-1 to TRBJ2-5; 12 nucleotides agree with TRBD2. Germline assignment: CDR1 MNHNS and CDR2 SASEGT. The J segment lost 1 base and the V segment lost 4 bases, leaving 10 bases of the junction unmatched. The CDR3 runs 18 residues. The CDR3 DNA follows: TGTGCCAGCAGTGCCGGACTAGCGGGATACGGGGTCCAAGAGACCCAGTACTTC. It specifies CASSAGLAGYGVQETQYF.

The CDR3 protein is CANGPTGTYGYTF. The CDR3 DNA reads as TGTGCCAACGGACCGACAGGGACCTATGGCTACACCTTC. The chain carries TRBV24-1 and TRBJ1-2, with 7 bases aligning to TRBD1. Trimming cost V 11 bases and J 4 bases; bases outside gene matches: 9. The germline gives CDR1 KGHDR, CDR2 SFDVKD. This CDR3 comprises 13 residues.

The chain has TRBV3-1 (or the pseudogene TRBV3-2) and TRBJ1-1; TRBD1 matches 7 bases. Germline lookup yields CDR1 LGHDT and CDR2 YNNKEL (reference sequence). V dropped 4 bases and J dropped 0; count of bases not matched to a gene: 8. CDR3 size: 16 residues. CDR3 sequence: CASSLVPDRLNTEAFF. DNA for the CDR3: TGTGCCAGCAGCCTCGTCCCGGACAGGTTGAACACTGAAGCTTTCTTT.

The chain recombines TRBV5-4 with TRBJ2-1, with D possibly being TRBD2 (6 bases). The CDR3 runs to 16 residues. Germline values: CDR1 SGHNT, CDR2 YYREEE (reference sequence). The ends were cut back, 0 bases at V and 8 bases at J, with 18 bases in the middle. In nucleotides, the CDR3 is TGTGCCAGCAGCTTGGCCCGGGGGTCGGGGATAGATGAGCAGTTCTTC. This sequence encodes CASSLARGSGIDEQFF.

This clone is a singleton in its sample. The CDR3 protein is CSVRTSGTERQYF. The CDR3 DNA sequence: TGCAGCGTGAGGACTAGCGGGACTGAAAGGCAGTACTTC. This chain links TRBV29-1 with TRBJ2-7; 12 positions match TRBD2. J gave up 9 bases and V 6 bases, and 9 bases lay outside the gene matches. The CDR3 is 13 amino acids. The germline gives CDR1 SQVTM, CDR2 ANQGSEA.

J is TRBJ2-3 and V is TRBV28; D not certain. The CDR3 loop spans 19 amino acids. Between the trimmed V and J ends, which lost 2 bases and 0 bases, there was a span of 21 bases. Germline assignment: CDR1 MDHEN and CDR2 SYDVKM. The chain's CDR3 is CASSLKAFWAAASTDTQYF. DNA of the CDR3: TGTGCCAGCAGTTTAAAGGCGTTTTGGGCGGCCGCTAGCACAGATACGCAGTATTTT.

The chain links TRBV6-4 to TRBJ2-4, with D unresolved. Germline V gene sequence: CDR1 MRHNA, CDR2 SNTAGT. Trimming took off 6 bases at V and 7 bases at J, with 13 bases between the two ends. The CDR3 is made up of 13 amino acids. CDR3 coding DNA: TGTGCCAGCAGGCGACGGAAAATGAACATTCAGTACTTC. Encoded protein: CASRRRKMNIQYF.